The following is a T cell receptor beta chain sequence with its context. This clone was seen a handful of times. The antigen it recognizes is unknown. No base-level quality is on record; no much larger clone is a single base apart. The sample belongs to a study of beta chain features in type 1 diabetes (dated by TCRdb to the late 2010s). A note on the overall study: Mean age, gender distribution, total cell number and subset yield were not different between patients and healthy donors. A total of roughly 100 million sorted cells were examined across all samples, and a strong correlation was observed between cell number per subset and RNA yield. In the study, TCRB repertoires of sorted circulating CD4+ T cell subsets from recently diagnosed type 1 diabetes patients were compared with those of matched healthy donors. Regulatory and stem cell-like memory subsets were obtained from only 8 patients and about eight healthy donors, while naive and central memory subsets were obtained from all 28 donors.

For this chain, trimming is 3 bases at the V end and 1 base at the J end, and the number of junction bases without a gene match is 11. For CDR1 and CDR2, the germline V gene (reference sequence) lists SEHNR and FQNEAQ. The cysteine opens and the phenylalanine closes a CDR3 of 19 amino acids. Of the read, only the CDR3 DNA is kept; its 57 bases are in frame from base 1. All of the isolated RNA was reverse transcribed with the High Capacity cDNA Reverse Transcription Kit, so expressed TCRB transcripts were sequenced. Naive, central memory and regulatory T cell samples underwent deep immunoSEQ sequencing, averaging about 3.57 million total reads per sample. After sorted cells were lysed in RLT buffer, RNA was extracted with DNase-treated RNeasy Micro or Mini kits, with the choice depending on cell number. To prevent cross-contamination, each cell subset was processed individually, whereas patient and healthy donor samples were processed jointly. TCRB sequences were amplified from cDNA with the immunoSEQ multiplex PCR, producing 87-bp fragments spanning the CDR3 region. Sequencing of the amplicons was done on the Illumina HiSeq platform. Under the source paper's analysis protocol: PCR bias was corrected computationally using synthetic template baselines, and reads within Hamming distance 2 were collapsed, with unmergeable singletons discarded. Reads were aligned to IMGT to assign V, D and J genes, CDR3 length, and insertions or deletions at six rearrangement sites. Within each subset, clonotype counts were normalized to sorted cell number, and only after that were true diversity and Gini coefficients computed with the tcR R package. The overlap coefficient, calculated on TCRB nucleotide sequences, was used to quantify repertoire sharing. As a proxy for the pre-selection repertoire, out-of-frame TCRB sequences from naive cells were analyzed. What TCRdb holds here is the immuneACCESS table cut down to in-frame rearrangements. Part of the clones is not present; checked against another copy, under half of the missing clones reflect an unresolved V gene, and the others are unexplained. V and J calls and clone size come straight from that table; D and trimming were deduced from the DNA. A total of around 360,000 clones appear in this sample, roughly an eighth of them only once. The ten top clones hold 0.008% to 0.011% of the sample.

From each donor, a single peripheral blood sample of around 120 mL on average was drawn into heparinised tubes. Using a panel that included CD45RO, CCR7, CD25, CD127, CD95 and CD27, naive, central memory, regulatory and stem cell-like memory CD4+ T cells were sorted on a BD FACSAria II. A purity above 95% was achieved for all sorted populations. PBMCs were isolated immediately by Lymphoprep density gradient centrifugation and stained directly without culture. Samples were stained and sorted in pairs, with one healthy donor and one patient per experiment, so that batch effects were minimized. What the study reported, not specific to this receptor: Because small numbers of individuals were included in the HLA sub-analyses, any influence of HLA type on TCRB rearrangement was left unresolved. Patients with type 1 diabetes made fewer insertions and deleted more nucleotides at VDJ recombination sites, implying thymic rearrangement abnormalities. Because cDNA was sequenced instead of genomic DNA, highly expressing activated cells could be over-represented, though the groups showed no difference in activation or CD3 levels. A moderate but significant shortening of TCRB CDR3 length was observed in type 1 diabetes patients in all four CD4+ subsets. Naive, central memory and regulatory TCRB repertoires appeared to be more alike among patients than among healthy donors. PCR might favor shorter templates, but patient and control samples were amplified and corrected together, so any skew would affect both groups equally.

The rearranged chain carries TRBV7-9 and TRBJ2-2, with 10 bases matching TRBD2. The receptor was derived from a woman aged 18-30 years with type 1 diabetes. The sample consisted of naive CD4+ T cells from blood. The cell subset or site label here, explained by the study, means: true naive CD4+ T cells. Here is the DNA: TGTGCCAGCAGCTTCCGTGGACTAGCGGACCGAAAGAACACCGGGGAGCTGTTTTTT. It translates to CASSFRGLADRKNTGELFF.